Detailed here is one T cell receptor (beta chain). What it recognizes is unknown. Only in-frame clones appear in the TCRdb table, and some are missing; sequencing was by immunoSEQ multiplex PCR. The table lists more than 70,000 clones, approximately 88% of them singletons. This entry belongs to a study of T cell responses to AZD1222 COVID-19 vaccine. Study results and caveats: Sampling that yielded the repertoires occurred only after the peak T cell response.

This receptor was taken from an adult in good health. The source was peripheral blood, collected on day 0 of AZD1222 vaccination.

This CDR3 is CASSLNGPGDSPLHF. As DNA, the CDR3 is TGCGCCAGCAGCTTGAACGGGCCCGGGGATTCACCCCTCCACTTT. The chain recombines TRBV5-1 with TRBJ1-6; D not resolved. This CDR3 has 15 residues. V was clipped by 1 base and J by 8 bases, with 13 bases between them. Germline V gene lookup returns CDR1 SGHRS and CDR2 YFSETQ.